This section outlines one T cell receptor beta chain sequence together with its context. What it recognizes is unknown. 5'RACE with constant-segment primers yielded barcoded, UMI-tagged TCR alpha and TCR beta cDNA libraries. Using its own MiXCR run on the 5' RACE reads, TCRdb lists one record per CDR3 protein. The table has roughly 150,000 distinct CDR3 sequences, approximately 14% seen once. The sample comes from a study of T-cell memory formation after mild COVID-19. General study findings and limits: Researchers report contracting CD4+ clones mostly in CM and EM, with CD8+ clones in EMRA. Within pre-infection memory, some responding clones were found, suggesting cross-reactive memory joined.

Germline V gene lookup returns CDR1 SGHTA and CDR2 FQGNSA. V lost 4 bases, J lost 7 bases, and 10 bases stayed unmatched. The CDR3 has 17 amino acids. Sample: PBMCs or a T cell subset sorted from them (not recorded which). The receptor's source is an adult woman who had mild COVID-19 (a few samples of this study predate the infection). Cell type and time point are not known. V gene TRBV7-2 combines with J gene TRBJ2-1; 13 nucleotides agree with TRBD2. CDR3 amino acids: CASSSYSRTSGRNEQFF. The CDR3 coding sequence is TGTGCCAGCAGCTCCTATTCGAGGACTAGCGGGAGAAATGAGCAGTTCTTC.